This entry is about one TCR beta chain. Authors' processing steps: Reference gene primer amplification gave estimated nucleated cell counts. The data were produced by immunoSEQ multiplex PCR, yet TCRdb's version contains in-frame clones alone and is incomplete. V, J and clone size reflect that table, while D and trimming were determined from the DNA. Here the sample spans some 120,000 clones, roughly 79% being singletons. The CDR3 is 11 amino acids. In germline, CDR1 is ENHRY, CDR2 SYGVKD. The germline V and J ends were trimmed by 8 bases and 2 bases, with 6 bases remaining between them. The data belong to a study of blood T cell repertoires in COVID-19.

The chain has TRBV10-3 and TRBJ1-2; maybe TRBD1 (5 bases). The TCR originated in a human donor in a cohort sampled during active COVID-19. The sequenced material came from peripheral blood. The CDR3 here is CAIGGNYGYTF. CDR3 coding DNA: TGTGCCATCGGGGGGAACTATGGCTACACCTTC.